One sample yielded the 10 T cell receptor beta chains listed below, sequenced in a study of T cells in Graves' hyperthyroidism and ophthalmopathy (dated by TCRdb to the late 2010s). Library construction relied on multiplex PCR. Sequenced on an Illumina HiSeq 2000. The TCR beta CDR3 regions were amplified from the RNA transcripts. The first round of RT-PCR for the TCR CDR3 was performed with the HTBI primer set and the Qiagen OneStep RT-PCR kit. TCRdb itself trimmed the public reads at Q25 with fastp, ran MiXCR and retained productive beta chains. Duplicate CDR3 protein sequences are folded into a single record with the most common DNA and genes. Recorded for this sample are 500,000 to 800,000 distinct CDR3 sequences; roughly 15% of them occurred a single time. The ten largest clones add up to roughly an eighth of the sample. Specimen: blood. These receptors were collected from a woman between 45 and 60 years old with Graves' ophthalmopathy.

Concerning this clonotype itself: A clone one base away is much larger, so this may be a read error. The rearrangement links TRBV20-1 to TRBJ2-2; 10 bases fit TRBD2. Per the germline V gene, CDR1 is DFQATT and CDR2 is SNEGSKA (reference sequence). The CDR3 has 15 residues. After removal of 3 bases from V and 5 bases from J, the junction contained 6 bases not matched to a gene. This chain's CDR3 is CSASLAGEGTGELFF. The CDR3 bases are TGCAGTGCTAGCCTAGCGGGAGAGGGGACCGGGGAGCTGTTTTTT.

This clonotype appeared many times. The chain couples TRBV24-1 to TRBJ1-1; D not resolved. The length of the CDR3 is 12 residues. V shed 3 bases and J shed 4 bases, with 5 bases lying between them. Looked up from germline, CDR1 is KGHDR and CDR2 is SFDVKD. Here the CDR3 DNA reads TGTGCCACCAGTGATCCGGGCACTGAAGCTTTCTTT. Encoded protein: CATSDPGTEAFF.

This clonotype has a count of ten or more. The chain combines TRBV13 with TRBJ2-1, with D perhaps TRBD2 (6 bases). V gave up 6 bases and J gave up 8 bases, with 8 bases separating them. Germline assignment: CDR1 PRHDT and CDR2 FYEKMQ (reference sequence). The CDR3 length is 11 residues. CDR3 DNA: TGTGCCAGCAGTCGGGGGTATGAGCAGTTCTTC. Encoded protein: CASSRGYEQFF.

Remarks on this clonotype: A much larger clone sits a single nucleotide away, making a read error possible. The V call is TRBV30, the J call TRBJ2-1; 12 nucleotides align to TRBD2. The J call is in doubt because the DNA end fits TRBJ2-7 better. CDR3 length: 15 amino acids. CDR1 and CDR2 from the germline V gene are GTSNPN and SVGIG (reference sequence). The CDR3 reads CAWSEGTSGFNEQYF. CDR3 DNA: TGTGCCTGGAGTGAAGGGACTAGCGGGTTCAATGAGCAGTACTTC.

This clonotype appeared a few times. This chain uses TRBV5-1 with TRBJ2-7, with TRBD2 matching over 8 bases. The ends lost 2 bases at V and 3 bases at J; junction bases unmatched: 4. Germline-derived CDR1 and CDR2 are SGHRS and YFSETQ. CDR3 size: 14 residues. The chain's CDR3 is CASSFGGRIYEQYF. The CDR3 coding sequence is TGCGCCAGCAGCTTTGGCGGGAGGATCTACGAGCAGTACTTC.

This clonotype was counted only a few times. The V call is TRBV12-3 or TRBV12-4, the J call TRBJ1-2; no definite D call. V was pared by 6 bases and J by 2 bases, with 7 bases between. This CDR3 region has 12 residues. The CDR3 protein is CASRRQNYGYTF. In DNA, the CDR3 is TGTGCCAGCAGGCGACAAAACTATGGCTACACCTTC.

The genes are TRBV18 and TRBJ1-4; no reliable D call. The V end lost 1 base, the J end lost 5 bases, and 8 bases lay between the germline ends. The CDR3 contains 14 residues. CDR1 KGHSH and CDR2 LQKENI come from the germline V gene. The chain's CDR3 is CASSPLPRNEKLFF. The CDR3 DNA follows: TGTGCCAGCTCACCACTCCCAAGGAATGAAAAACTGTTTTTT.

This sequence joins TRBV13 and TRBJ2-5; tentative D call: TRBD1 (6 bases). Per germline, CDR1 PRHDT and CDR2 FYEKMQ (reference sequence). The CDR3 has 14 residues. The V and J ends lost 3 bases and 2 bases respectively, with 10 bases between them. CDR3 sequence: CASSLRTVQETQYF. The CDR3 coding sequence is TGTGCCAGCAGCTTGCGGACAGTTCAAGAGACCCAGTACTTC.

Comments on this clonotype: Being one base from a much bigger clone, this may be a read error. The gene calls are TRBV7-9 and TRBJ2-1; D possibly corresponds to TRBD2 (5 bases). The germline V gene has CDR1 SEHNR and CDR2 FQNEAQ (reference sequence). The CDR3 consists of 15 residues. V dropped 3 bases and J dropped 6 bases, with 15 bases sitting between them. CDR3 sequence: CASSFPSLACNEQFF. CDR3 nucleotides: TGTGCCAGCAGCTTCCCGAGCCTAGCTTGCAATGAGCAGTTCTTC.

In its sample, this clonotype was seen many times. The chain has TRBV19 and TRBJ2-1, with 9 nucleotides matching TRBD1. The CDR3 contains 15 residues. Germline-derived CDR1 and CDR2 are LNHDA and SQIVND (reference sequence). The V segment lost 9 bases and the J segment 1 base; nucleotides outside the gene matches: 7. The CDR3 bases are TGTGCCAGCAGTGCCGGGACAGGGTCCTACAATGAGCAGTTCTTC. Encoded protein: CASSAGTGSYNEQFF.